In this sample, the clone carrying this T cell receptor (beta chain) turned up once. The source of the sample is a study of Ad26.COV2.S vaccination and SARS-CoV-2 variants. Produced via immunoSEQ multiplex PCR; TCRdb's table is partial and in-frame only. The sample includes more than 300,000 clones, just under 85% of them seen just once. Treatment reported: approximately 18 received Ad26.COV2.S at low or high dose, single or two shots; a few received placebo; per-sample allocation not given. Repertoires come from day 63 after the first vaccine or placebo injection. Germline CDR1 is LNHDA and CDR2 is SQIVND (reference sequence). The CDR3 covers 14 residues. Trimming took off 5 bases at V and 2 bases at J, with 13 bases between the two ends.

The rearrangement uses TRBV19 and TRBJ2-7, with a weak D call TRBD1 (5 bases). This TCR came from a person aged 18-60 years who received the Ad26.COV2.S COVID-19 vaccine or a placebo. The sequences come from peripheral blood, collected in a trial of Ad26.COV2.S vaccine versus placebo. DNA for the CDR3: TGTGCCAGTAGTGCCCCGACAGCACCCTACGAGCAGTACTTC. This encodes CASSAPTAPYEQYF.